This T cell receptor beta chain stems from a study of cytomegalovirus exposure and HLA in healthy donors. Findings of the study overall: Reported results showed that the classifier diagnosed cytomegalovirus status with high specificity and sensitivity.

The PCR was carried out with 60 Vbeta primers and 13 Jbeta primers. Repertoires were generated with immunoSEQ multiplex PCR, while TCRdb's copy carries only in-frame clones and drops some. This sample contains about 77,000 clones. With respect to this clone: What it recognizes is unknown.

Germline V gene sequence: CDR1 SGHAT, CDR2 FQNNGV. Trimming at V came to 1 base and at J to 7 bases, leaving 6 bases not matched to a gene. This CDR3 is built from 15 residues. Source material: PBMCs. The V and J genes are TRBV11-2 and TRBJ2-7; 11 positions agree with TRBD2. The clonotype comes from a man between 45 and 60 years old in good health and CMV-seropositive. The CDR3 region has the DNA TGTGCCAGCAGCTTAGGGCTAGCGGGAGGAGGAGAGCAGTACTTC. This gives the protein CASSLGLAGGGEQYF.